Shown below are 16 T cell receptor beta chains from a single sample sequenced in a study of OX40 agonist ivuxolimab in advanced cancers. The data were produced by immunoSEQ multiplex PCR, yet TCRdb's version contains in-frame clones alone and is incomplete. The data hold some 74,000 clones, with around 90% observed a single time. Here the sequenced sample was CD4+ or CD8+ T cells sorted from blood, taken in a trial of the OX40 agonist ivuxolimab. The receptor source for this set is an adult with an advanced solid tumor such as melanoma, head and neck, liver or kidney cancer.

This clone has only a few counts. The rearrangement joins TRBV27 to TRBJ2-3, with 7 positions matching TRBD2. The V gene end was trimmed by 6 bases and the J gene end by 4 bases; junction bases not matched to a gene: 16. This CDR3 spans 17 amino acids. The germline V gene encodes CDR1 MNHEY and CDR2 SMNVEV (reference sequence). The CDR3 protein is CASSPGPGVAGSDTQYF. DNA for the CDR3: TGTGCCAGCAGCCCGGGCCCCGGGGTAGCGGGCTCAGATACGCAGTATTTT.

The rearrangement links TRBV27 to TRBJ1-1; a weak D match, TRBD1 (5 bases). The CDR3 has 13 residues. CDR1 and CDR2 (germline): MNHEY, SMNVEV (reference sequence). V was trimmed by 2 bases and J by 5 bases, leaving 9 bases between them. The CDR3 sequence is CASSLDWGTEAFF. CDR3 in DNA: TGTGCCAGCAGTTTAGATTGGGGGACTGAAGCTTTCTTT.

The V call is TRBV5-1, the J call TRBJ1-6; 12 bases align to TRBD1. The CDR3 consists of 17 residues. Germline V gene sequence: CDR1 SGHRS, CDR2 YFSETQ. V lost 0 bases and J lost 7; bases outside the gene matches: 5. Here the CDR3 reads CASSLAGQGAGNSPLHF. CDR3 nucleotides: TGCGCCAGCAGCTTGGCGGGACAGGGGGCTGGCAATTCACCCCTCCACTTT.

The chain combines TRBV7-9 with TRBJ2-1, with D hard to call. Germline values: CDR1 SEHNR, CDR2 FQNEAQ (reference sequence). This CDR3 has 12 amino acids. The germline V and J ends were trimmed by 2 bases and 7 bases, with 6 bases remaining between them. The CDR3 spells CASSLMPNEQFF. Written as DNA, the CDR3 is TGTGCCAGCAGCTTAATGCCGAATGAGCAGTTCTTC.

The V and J genes are TRBV6-1 and TRBJ2-3; D is ambiguous. Germline V CDR1 and CDR2: MNHNS, SASEGT. V shed 3 bases and J shed 5 bases, with 12 bases lying between them. The CDR3 extends over 14 amino acids. The CDR3 DNA is TGTGCCAGCAGTGAGGGCAGGTGGGTAGATACGCAGTATTTT. Its translation is CASSEGRWVDTQYF.

The genes are TRBV28 and TRBJ2-5; D could derive from TRBD1 or TRBD2 (6 bases each). The V gene's germline CDR1 is MDHEN and CDR2 SYDVKM. V shed 7 bases and J shed 4 bases, with 19 bases lying between them. The CDR3 has 15 amino acids. The CDR3: CASNLRLEGGETQYF. The CDR3 DNA is TGTGCCAGCAATCTAAGGCTAGAGGGGGGAGAGACCCAGTACTTC.

This rearrangement joins TRBV9 to TRBJ2-2; D is possibly TRBD2 (5 bases). V was cut by 6 bases and J by 4 bases, with 13 bases left in between. The CDR3 is 14 amino acids. The germline V gene encodes CDR1 SGDLS and CDR2 YYNGEE. CDR3 in amino acids: CASTLGRATGELFF. Here the CDR3 DNA reads TGTGCCAGCACCCTAGGGCGGGCCACCGGGGAGCTGTTTTTT.

The J gene is TRBJ2-7, the V gene TRBV10-1, with D uncertain. The CDR3 totals 14 residues. V shed 5 bases and J shed 1 base, with 12 bases lying between them. Germline CDR1 WNHNN, CDR2 SYGVQD (reference sequence). The CDR3 is CASSLTPNSYEQYF. The CDR3 DNA is TGCGCCAGCAGTCTGACACCGAATTCCTACGAGCAGTACTTC.

This sequence joins TRBV6-1 and TRBJ2-1, with D maybe TRBD2 (7 bases). Germline CDR1 MNHNS, CDR2 SASEGT. The CDR3 is 13 residues long. V was cut by 7 bases and J by 6 bases, with 13 bases left in between. In DNA, the CDR3 is TGTGCCAGCAAGGAGGGGGGGGTCAATGAGCAGTTCTTC. Encoded protein: CASKEGGVNEQFF.

The V gene is TRBV6-1, the J gene TRBJ1-2; D gene unclear. The germline V and J ends were trimmed by 6 bases and 2 bases, with 7 bases remaining between them. This CDR3 comprises 12 residues. The germline gives CDR1 MNHNS, CDR2 SASEGT. Here the CDR3 DNA reads TGTGCCAGCAGCCCTGGGAACTATGGCTACACCTTC. Translation: CASSPGNYGYTF.

The V call is TRBV11-2, the J call TRBJ1-3; TRBD1 matches at 10 bases. CDR1 and CDR2 from the germline V gene are SGHAT and FQNNGV. Losses at the gene ends were 4 bases for V and 2 bases for J; bases not matched to a gene: 2. The CDR3 spans 15 residues. The CDR3 reads CASSYDRGPGNTIYF. The CDR3 DNA follows: TGTGCCAGCAGCTATGACAGGGGGCCTGGAAACACCATATATTTT.

J is TRBJ1-3 and V is TRBV7-2; D call uncertain. With 1 base removed from V and 6 bases from J, the gap between germline ends came to 10 bases. Per the germline V gene, CDR1 is SGHTA and CDR2 is FQGNSA. The CDR3 has 14 residues. CDR3 in amino acids: CASSLGIGVNTIYF. The CDR3, as DNA: TGTGCCAGCAGCTTAGGAATCGGGGTAAACACCATATATTTT. Full variable domain (missing parts from reference TRBV7-2 and TRBJ1-3): GAGVSQSPSNKVTEKGKDVELRCDPISGHTALYWYRQSLGQGLEFLIYFQGNSAPDKSGLPSDRFSAERTGGSVSTLTIQRTQQEDSAVYLCASSLGIGVNTIYFGEGSWLTVV.

The rearrangement joins TRBV7-2 to TRBJ1-2; tentatively, D is TRBD1 (5 bases). The V gene lost 1 base and the J gene lost 8 bases, with 17 bases spanning the gap. The germline CDR1 and CDR2 sequences are SGHTA and FQGNSA. This CDR3 comprises 15 residues. As DNA, the CDR3 is TGTGCCAGCAGCTTAGTCTTCCGGGGGGAGGGCGGCTACACCTTC. It is translated as CASSLVFRGEGGYTF.

The gene calls are TRBV28 and TRBJ2-2; D not certain. The CDR3 spans 12 residues. Per germline, CDR1 MDHEN and CDR2 SYDVKM. Trimming removed 9 bases at V and 4 bases at J, with 9 bases between. For the CDR3, the DNA is TGTGCCAGTTCCTTTTTCACCGGGGAGCTGTTTTTT. Translation: CASSFFTGELFF. The entire variable domain, with the rest obtained from reference TRBV28 and TRBJ2-2, is as follows: DVKVTQSSRYLVKRTGEKVFLECVQDMDHENMFWYRQDPGLGLRLIYFSYDVKMKEKGDIPEGYSVSREKKERFSLILESASTNQTSMYLCASSFFTGELFFGEGSRLTVL.

The chain has TRBV6-1 and TRBJ2-5; D is ambiguous. The J call may be mistaken, given a closer DNA end match to TRBJ2-7. This CDR3 comprises 11 residues. Germline loops: CDR1 MNHNS, CDR2 SASEGT. This chain's CDR3 is CASVQLYEQYF. CDR3 DNA: TGTGCCAGCGTTCAACTCTACGAGCAGTACTTC.

The chain uses TRBV5-3 and TRBJ1-3; perhaps TRBD1 as D (5 bases). TRBV5-3 is an open reading frame, and its role is uncertain. V was shortened by 4 bases and J by 2 bases, with 16 bases between the two germline ends. The CDR3 extends over 16 amino acids. CDR3 DNA: TGTGCCAGAAGCCTAACAGAGGGGAATGCTGGAAACACCATATATTTT. Translating gives CARSLTEGNAGNTIYF.